Listed here are 32 T cell receptor beta chains from one sample, sequenced in a study of cytomegalovirus exposure and HLA in healthy donors. PCR employed 60 Vbeta and 13 Jbeta primers. Sequenced by immunoSEQ multiplex PCR; TCRdb stores in-frame clones only, minus some. The table records some 160,000 clones, around 77% of them present only once. The sample was PBMCs. The source of these receptors is a man aged 35 to 55 in good health and CMV-seronegative.

In its sample, this clone was seen a few times. V is TRBV7-8 and J is TRBJ2-7; D not certain. Deletions cut 5 bases from V and 0 bases from J, with 14 bases between. CDR3 length equals 15 residues. The germline CDR1 and CDR2 sequences are SGHVS and FQNEAQ. DNA of the CDR3: TGTGCCAGCAGCCCACTGCCGGTTAGCTCCTACGAGCAGTACTTC. The encoded protein is CASSPLPVSSYEQYF.

This clone has only a few counts. This chain uses TRBV28 with TRBJ2-3, with TRBD1 matching over 10 bases. This CDR3 spans 13 amino acids. Germline V gene lookup returns CDR1 MDHEN and CDR2 SYDVKM. V gave up 8 bases and J gave up 3 bases; unmatched junction bases: 2. The CDR3 coding sequence is TGTGCCAGCCGGACAGGGGGTACAGATACGCAGTATTTT. Translating it yields CASRTGGTDTQYF. The full variable domain, completed using reference TRBV28 and TRBJ2-3, is DVKVTQSSRYLVKRTGEKVFLECVQDMDHENMFWYRQDPGLGLRLIYFSYDVKMKEKGDIPEGYSVSREKKERFSLILESASTNQTSMYLCASRTGGTDTQYFGPGTRLTVL.

The chain joins TRBV7-2 to TRBJ2-7; TRBD1 is a possible D gene (6 bases). V shed 2 bases and J shed 1 base, with 9 bases lying between them. There are 14 residues in the CDR3. CDR1 and CDR2 from the germline V gene are SGHTA and FQGNSA. In DNA, the CDR3 is TGTGCCAGCAGCTTATGGGACACATCCTACGAGCAGTACTTC. It specifies CASSLWDTSYEQYF.

This sequence joins TRBV4-2 and TRBJ2-1, with 9 bases lining up with TRBD2. Germline CDR1 LGHNA, CDR2 YNFKEQ. The CDR3 spans 16 residues. The ends lost 4 bases at V and 9 bases at J; junction bases unmatched: 13. The DNA of the CDR3 is TGTGCCAGCAGCCCCACCTCGACGCTAGCGGGGTCTGAGCAGTTCTTC. Translated: CASSPTSTLAGSEQFF.

V is TRBV10-2 and J is TRBJ1-2; TRBD1 might be the D (6 bases). Germline V gene data show CDR1 as WSHSY and CDR2 as SAAADI. There are 14 residues in the CDR3. Trimming cost V 9 bases and J 4 bases, with 18 bases left between them. In nucleotides, the CDR3 is TGCGCCAGTTCACCGGGACACTCGTCCTATGGCTACACCTTC. Residues: CASSPGHSSYGYTF.

V is TRBV12-5 and J is TRBJ2-2; D is possibly TRBD2 (6 bases). This CDR3 is built from 16 residues. V lost 0 bases and J 1 base, leaving 9 bases between the germline ends. CDR1 is LGHNT and CDR2 is FRNRAP in the germline V gene. The CDR3 protein is CASGLVRGRNTGELFF. The CDR3, as DNA: TGTGCTAGTGGTTTGGTACGGGGGAGGAACACCGGGGAGCTGTTTTTT.

The V call is TRBV18, the J call TRBJ2-7, with D perhaps matching TRBD2 (6 bases). CDR1 and CDR2 from the germline V gene are KGHSH and LQKENI. V was clipped by 1 base and J by 3 bases, with 10 bases between them. The CDR3 is 14 residues long. CDR3 residues: CASSPQRGGYEQYF. CDR3 DNA sequence: TGTGCCAGCTCACCACAGAGGGGAGGCTACGAGCAGTACTTC.

The chain is built from TRBV2 and TRBJ1-4, with TRBD1 matching over 7 bases. V lost 6 bases, J lost 3 bases, and 7 bases stayed unmatched. Germline-derived CDR1 and CDR2 are SNHLY and FYNNEI. The CDR3 spans 15 residues. The CDR3 DNA reads TGTGCCAGCAGCCGGAGGGGGCTCGCTAATGAAAAACTGTTTTTT. Translated: CASSRRGLANEKLFF.

The genes are TRBV9 and TRBJ2-6, with 7 positions matching TRBD1. The germline CDR1 and CDR2 sequences are SGDLS and YYNGEE. V gave up 3 bases and J gave up 0 bases; unmatched junction bases: 9. The CDR3 sequence is 18 residues long. The CDR3 DNA sequence: TGTGCCAGCAGCGCGTGGACAGGACACCTCTCTGGGGCCAACGTCCTGACTTTC. Translating gives CASSAWTGHLSGANVLTF.

The chain links TRBV7-3 to TRBJ2-3, with a weak D call TRBD2 (5 bases). The V gene lost 1 base and the J gene lost 4 bases, with 9 bases spanning the gap. CDR1 is SGHTA, CDR2 FQGTGA, per germline. The CDR3 runs to 14 residues. CDR3 region: CASSLRRSADTQYF. CDR3 nucleotide sequence: TGTGCCAGCAGCTTAAGGCGTAGCGCAGATACGCAGTATTTT.

This clone was picked up a small number of times. The chain links TRBV27 to TRBJ2-1, with D perhaps matching TRBD2 (5 bases). V lost 6 bases and J lost 2, with 11 bases in between. This CDR3 is 14 amino acids long. Looked up from germline, CDR1 is MNHEY and CDR2 is SMNVEV (reference sequence). DNA of the CDR3: TGTGCCAGCAGCCTCCCGGGAACCTACAATGAGCAGTTCTTC. Amino acids: CASSLPGTYNEQFF.

The V gene is TRBV4-2, the J gene TRBJ2-1; TRBD2 matches at 9 bases. Trimming cost V 4 bases and J 6 bases; bases outside gene matches: 10. The CDR3 runs to 16 residues. From germline, CDR1 is LGHNA and CDR2 YNFKEQ. The CDR3 is CASSPRSGRRFNEQFF. The CDR3 bases are TGTGCCAGCAGCCCACGTAGCGGGAGAAGATTCAATGAGCAGTTCTTC.

This clone was recorded a few times. This chain uses TRBV25-1 with TRBJ1-2; TRBD1 aligns across 7 bases. Per the germline V gene, CDR1 is MGHDK and CDR2 is SYGVNS. The J segment lost 8 bases and the V segment lost 3 bases, leaving 3 bases of the junction unmatched. The CDR3 contains 12 residues. The CDR3 is CASSETGYGYTF. Written as DNA, the CDR3 is TGTGCCAGCAGTGAGACAGGGTACGGCTACACCTTC.

This clone has a single count. This chain links TRBV28 with TRBJ2-2; 7 positions match TRBD2. The ends lost 3 bases at V and 0 bases at J; junction bases unmatched: 1. Germline V gives CDR1 MDHEN, CDR2 SYDVKM. CDR3 length: 15 amino acids. The CDR3 is CASSLSGANTGELFF. The CDR3 coding sequence is TGTGCCAGCAGTTTGAGCGGGGCGAACACCGGGGAGCTGTTTTTT.

The genes are TRBV28 and TRBJ2-2; 7 bases align to TRBD1. This CDR3 spans 13 amino acids. Germline trimming cut 8 bases from V and 2 bases from J; bases unmatched to any gene: 2. Germline V gene data show CDR1 as MDHEN and CDR2 as SYDVKM. CDR3 nucleotide sequence: TGTGCCAGCCGGGACAGAAACACCGGGGAGCTGTTTTTT. Amino acids: CASRDRNTGELFF.

This clone was seen only a few times. The V gene is TRBV6-4, the J gene TRBJ1-2; the match to TRBD1 covers 7 bases. Losses at the gene ends were 6 bases for V and 3 bases for J; bases not matched to a gene: 10. Per germline, CDR1 MRHNA and CDR2 SNTAGT. The CDR3 loop spans 15 amino acids. CDR3: CASRAGSGGDYGYTF. In DNA, the CDR3 is TGTGCCAGCAGGGCAGGGTCAGGGGGAGACTATGGCTACACCTTC.

The rearrangement uses TRBV30 and TRBJ1-4; TRBD1 matches 8 bases. The V and J ends lost 5 bases and 8 bases, in that order; junction bases with no gene match: 7. In germline, CDR1 is GTSNPN, CDR2 SVGIG (reference sequence). The CDR3 consists of 13 residues. CDR3 residues: CAWGGQEREKLFF. CDR3 bases: TGTGCCTGGGGGGGACAGGAGAGAGAAAAACTGTTTTTT.

This rearrangement joins TRBV6-1 to TRBJ2-7; D remains unclear. Deletions cut 8 bases from V and 2 bases from J, with 13 bases between. CDR3 length: 13 amino acids. The V gene's germline CDR1 is MNHNS and CDR2 SASEGT. As DNA, the CDR3 is TGTGCCAGCGGAACCGGGTCCACCTACGAGCAGTACTTC. This sequence encodes CASGTGSTYEQYF.

The rearrangement uses TRBV19 and TRBJ1-2; D gene unclear. Trimming took off 5 bases at V and 8 bases at J, with 21 bases between the two ends. CDR3 size: 15 residues. Germline CDR1 reads LNHDA; CDR2 reads SQIVND (reference sequence). The CDR3 region is CASSPTLTQRLGYTF. The CDR3 DNA is TGTGCCAGTAGTCCGACCTTGACACAACGTTTGGGCTACACCTTC.

The genes are TRBV19 and TRBJ2-2; 7 bases map to TRBD1. J lost 0 bases, V lost 2 bases, and 6 bases had no gene match. CDR1 is LNHDA and CDR2 is SQIVND in the germline V gene (reference sequence). This CDR3 is 17 amino acids long. CDR3 bases: TGTGCCAGTAGTATAATCGGGCAGGGGGCGAACACCGGGGAGCTGTTTTTT. This encodes CASSIIGQGANTGELFF.

This clone was observed a handful of times. The rearrangement joins TRBV9 to TRBJ2-2; TRBD1 matches 7 bases. The V gene's germline CDR1 is SGDLS and CDR2 YYNGEE. The CDR3 is 15 residues long. V trimming: 2 bases; J trimming: 0 bases; junction bases outside the gene matches: 1. CDR3 amino acids: CASSVQGANTGELFF. The DNA for the CDR3 is TGTGCCAGCAGCGTTCAGGGGGCGAACACCGGGGAGCTGTTTTTT.

A few counts support this clone. This chain connects TRBV11-2 to TRBJ2-1; 9 bases line up with TRBD2. The CDR3 loop spans 16 amino acids. Looked up from germline, CDR1 is SGHAT and CDR2 is FQNNGV. V trimming: 4 bases; J trimming: 6 bases; junction bases outside the gene matches: 10. DNA for the CDR3: TGTGCCAGCAGCTCGGATAGCGGGAGTCCCCCCAATGAGCAGTTCTTC. Encoded protein: CASSSDSGSPPNEQFF.

The chain employs TRBV7-9 and TRBJ1-4; D is unresolved. This CDR3 is 15 amino acids long. The V end lost 6 bases, the J end lost 5 bases, and 16 bases lay between the germline ends. Germline values: CDR1 SEHNR, CDR2 FQNEAQ (reference sequence). The CDR3 nucleotides are TGTGCCAGCAGACGCGGGCGTTTGTCAAATGAAAAACTGTTTTTT. It encodes CASRRGRLSNEKLFF.

V is TRBV9 and J is TRBJ1-3; TRBD1 matches at 8 bases. Germline CDR1 and CDR2: SGDLS and YYNGEE. This CDR3 is 21 amino acids long. Trimming cost V 0 bases and J 6 bases; bases outside gene matches: 23. The CDR3 bases are TGTGCCAGCAGCGTAGGTAGGGACAGGATGCGAGGATCTCTTGTGGAAAACACCATATATTTT. Encoded protein: CASSVGRDRMRGSLVENTIYF.

This chain joins TRBV9 and TRBJ2-1; D is undetermined. Trimming took 2 bases from V and 4 from J, leaving 4 bases between them. CDR3 length: 12 residues. Germline CDR1 and CDR2: SGDLS and YYNGEE. The CDR3 DNA sequence: TGTGCCAGCAGCGTCAGGTACAATGAGCAGTTCTTC. This translates into CASSVRYNEQFF.

The chain has TRBV10-3 and TRBJ1-4; a weak D match, TRBD1 (5 bases). CDR3 length: 14 amino acids. Trimming took 4 bases from V and 3 from J, leaving 9 bases between them. The germline V gene has CDR1 ENHRY and CDR2 SYGVKD. The CDR3 loop is CAISGTGANEKLFF. The CDR3 coding sequence is TGTGCCATCAGTGGTACGGGGGCTAATGAAAAACTGTTTTTT.

The V and J genes are TRBV18 and TRBJ2-6; D perhaps matches TRBD1 (6 bases). In germline, CDR1 is KGHSH, CDR2 LQKENI. V was cut by 0 bases and J by 2 bases, with 14 bases left in between. The CDR3 sequence is 18 residues long. The CDR3 DNA is TGTGCCAGCTCACCACCGAAGGCAGGGGCGCCTGGGGCCAACGTCCTGACTTTC. Protein product: CASSPPKAGAPGANVLTF.

In DNA form, the CDR3 reads TGCGCCAGCAGCTTTCGACTAGCGGGAGTTCAAGAGACCCAGTACTTC. This gives the protein CASSFRLAGVQETQYF. The rearrangement uses TRBV5-1 and TRBJ2-5; TRBD2 matches at 12 bases. This CDR3 spans 16 amino acids. With V trimmed by 2 bases and J by 2 bases, 4 bases remained unmatched. Germline CDR1 reads SGHRS; CDR2 reads YFSETQ.

This rearrangement joins TRBV28 to TRBJ2-1; 10 bases fit TRBD2. The CDR3 is made up of 15 amino acids. With 5 bases clipped from V and 7 bases from J, the junction kept 8 bases outside the gene matches. Germline CDR1 MDHEN, CDR2 SYDVKM. The CDR3 bases are TGTGCCAGCAGTCTACTAGCGGGAAGGTCGAATGAGCAGTTCTTC. This sequence encodes CASSLLAGRSNEQFF.

This chain's CDR3 is CASSSGLAGYTGELFF. DNA of the CDR3: TGTGCCAGCAGCTCTGGACTAGCGGGATACACCGGGGAGCTGTTTTTT. The chain uses TRBV7-7 and TRBJ2-2, with 12 bases matching TRBD2. V lost 4 bases, J lost 3 bases, and 3 bases stayed unmatched. Germline CDR1 and CDR2: SSHAT and FNYEAQ (reference sequence). The CDR3 covers 16 residues.

The chain combines TRBV29-1 with TRBJ2-3, with D unclear. V was pared by 4 bases and J by 2 bases, with 10 bases between. Germline assignment: CDR1 SQVTM and CDR2 ANQGSEA. This CDR3 has 13 amino acids. The CDR3 nucleotides read TGCAGCGTTGGTGGCCATAACACAGATACGCAGTATTTT. This translates into CSVGGHNTDTQYF.

The rearrangement uses TRBV5-6 and TRBJ2-3, with TRBD1 identical over 10 bases. CDR3 length equals 18 residues. The J segment lost 4 bases and the V segment lost 0 bases, leaving 11 bases of the junction unmatched. CDR1 SGHDT and CDR2 YYEEEE come from the germline V gene. CDR3 protein: CASSLDSTGGGFSDTQYF. The CDR3 DNA follows: TGTGCCAGCAGCTTGGATTCGACAGGGGGCGGGTTTTCAGATACGCAGTATTTT.